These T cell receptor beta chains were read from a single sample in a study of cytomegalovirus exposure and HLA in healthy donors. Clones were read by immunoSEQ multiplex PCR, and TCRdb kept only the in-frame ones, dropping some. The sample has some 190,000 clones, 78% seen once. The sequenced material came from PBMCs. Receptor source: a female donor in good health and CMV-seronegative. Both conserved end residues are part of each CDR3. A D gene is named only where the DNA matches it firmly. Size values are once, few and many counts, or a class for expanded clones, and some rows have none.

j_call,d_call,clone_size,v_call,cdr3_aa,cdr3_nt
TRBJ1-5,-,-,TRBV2,CASSNTGTNQPQHF,TGTGCCAGCAGTAATACCGGGACAAATCAGCCCCAGCATTTT
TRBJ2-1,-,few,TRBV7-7,CASSPMAAGSYNEQFF,TGTGCTAGCAGTCCAATGGCGGCTGGCTCCTACAATGAGCAGTTCTTC
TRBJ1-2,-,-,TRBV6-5,CASSSGSGYTF,TGTGCCAGCAGTTCAGGGTCTGGCTACACCTTC
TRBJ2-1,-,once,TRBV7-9,CASSFSGYNEQFF,TGTGCCAGCAGCTTCTCGGGCTACAATGAGCAGTTCTTC
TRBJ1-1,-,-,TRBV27,CASGWTQKTEAFF,TGTGCCAGCGGCTGGACACAGAAAACTGAAGCTTTCTTT
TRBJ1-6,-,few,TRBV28,CASTLSRRADNSPLHF,TGTGCCAGCACACTGTCCCGGAGGGCTGATAATTCACCCCTCCACTTT
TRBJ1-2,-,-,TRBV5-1,CASSLGTANYGYTF,TGCGCCAGCAGCTTGGGGACTGCTAACTATGGCTACACCTTC
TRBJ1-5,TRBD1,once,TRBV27,CASRLGQGRVWPQHF,TGTGCCAGCAGACTCGGACAGGGTCGAGTTTGGCCCCAGCATTTT
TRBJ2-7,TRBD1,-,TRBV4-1,CASSQERTGTYEQYF,TGCGCCAGCAGCCAAGAGAGGACAGGCACCTACGAGCAGTACTTC
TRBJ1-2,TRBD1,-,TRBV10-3,CAIRESLQGSDYGYTF,TGTGCCATCAGGGAATCACTACAGGGGTCGGACTATGGCTACACCTTC
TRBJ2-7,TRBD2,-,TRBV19,CASMKVAGASSYEQYF,TGTGCCAGCATGAAAGTAGCGGGAGCCAGCTCCTACGAGCAGTACTTC
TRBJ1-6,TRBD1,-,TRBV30,CAHGGGAYNSPLHF,TGTGCCCATGGAGGGGGCGCCTATAATTCACCCCTCCACTTT
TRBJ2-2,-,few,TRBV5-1,CASSLVQGWRTGELFF,TGCGCCAGCAGCTTGGTGCAGGGGTGGCGGACCGGGGAGCTGTTTTTT
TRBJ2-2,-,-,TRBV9,CASSVGVGATGELFF,TGTGCCAGCAGCGTAGGTGTTGGAGCCACCGGGGAGCTGTTTTTT
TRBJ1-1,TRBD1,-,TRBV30,CAWSVFGTGGGTEAFF,TGTGCCTGGAGTGTTTTCGGGACAGGGGGCGGAACTGAAGCTTTCTTT
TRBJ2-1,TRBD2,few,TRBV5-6,CASSLDIAGGSYNEQFF,TGTGCCAGCAGCTTGGATATAGCGGGAGGGTCTTACAATGAGCAGTTCTTC
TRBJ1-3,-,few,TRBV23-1,CASSPGRGWGNTIYF,TGCGCCAGCAGCCCGGGGCGGGGCTGGGGAAACACCATATATTTT
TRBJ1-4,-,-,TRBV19,CASARRSENEKLFF,TGTGCCAGCGCCCGGCGGAGCGAGAATGAAAAACTGTTTTTT
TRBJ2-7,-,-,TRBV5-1,CASSGLPAGEQYF,TGCGCCAGCAGCGGGCTCCCCGCTGGCGAGCAGTACTTC
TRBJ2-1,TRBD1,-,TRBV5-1,CASRYDRGRYEQFF,TGCGCCAGCAGATACGACAGGGGGAGGTATGAGCAGTTCTTC
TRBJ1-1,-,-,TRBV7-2,CASSLYTGRNTEAFF,TGTGCCAGCAGCTTATATACAGGGAGGAACACTGAAGCTTTCTTT
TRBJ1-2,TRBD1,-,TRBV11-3,CASSSQWRDSGGYTF,TGTGCCAGCAGCTCCCAATGGAGGGACAGTGGTGGCTACACCTTC
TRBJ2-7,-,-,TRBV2,CASTLSYYSYEQYF,TGTGCCAGCACCCTTAGCTACTACTCCTACGAGCAGTACTTC
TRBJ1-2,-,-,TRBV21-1,CASSIRTGGVNYGYTF,TGTGCCAGCAGCATCCGGACAGGGGGCGTCAACTATGGCTACACCTTC
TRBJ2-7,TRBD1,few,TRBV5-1,CASSATGGTSYEQYF,TGCGCCAGCAGCGCTACAGGGGGTACATCCTACGAGCAGTACTTC
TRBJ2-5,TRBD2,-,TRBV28,CASTSPGARATAGEQYF,TGTGCCAGCACCTCCCCTGGGGCCAGGGCGACTGCGGGGGAGCAGTACTTC